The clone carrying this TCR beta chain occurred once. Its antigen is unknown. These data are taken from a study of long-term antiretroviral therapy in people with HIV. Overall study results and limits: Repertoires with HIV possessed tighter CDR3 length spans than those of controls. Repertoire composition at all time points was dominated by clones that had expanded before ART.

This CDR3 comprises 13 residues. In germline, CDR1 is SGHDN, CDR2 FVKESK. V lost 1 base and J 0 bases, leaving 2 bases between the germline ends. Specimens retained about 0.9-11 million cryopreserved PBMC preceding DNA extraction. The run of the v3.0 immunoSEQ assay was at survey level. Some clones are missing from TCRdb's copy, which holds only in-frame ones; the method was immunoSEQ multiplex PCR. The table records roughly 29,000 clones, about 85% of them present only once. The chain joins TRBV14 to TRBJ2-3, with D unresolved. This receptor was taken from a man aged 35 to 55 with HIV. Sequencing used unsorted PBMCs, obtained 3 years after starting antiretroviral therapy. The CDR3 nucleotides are TGTGCCAGCAGCCAAGCAAGCACAGATACGCAGTATTTT. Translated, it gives CASSQASTDTQYF.